This record concerns one T cell receptor (beta chain) sequence. The data stem from a study of blood T cell repertoires in COVID-19. Study in general: Some COVID-19 samples were acute and others convalescent; all came from the United States, Italy and Spain. T cells, B-cell-depleted T cells, or PBMCs supplied cDNA or gDNA.

Between the trimmed V and J ends, which lost 1 base and 6 bases, there was a span of 10 bases. Germline CDR1 and CDR2: MGHDK and SYGVNS. The CDR3 has 13 amino acids. Source study methods: Reference gene primer amplification gave nucleated cell count estimates. Profiled with immunoSEQ multiplex PCR; TCRdb holds only in-frame clones, not every one. The V and J calls and clone size are taken from that table; D and trimming were inferred from the DNA. The repertoire has 140,000 to 150,000 clones, approximately 86% of them found once; the top ten carry about 3%. The chain links TRBV25-1 to TRBJ2-7, with D tentatively TRBD1 (6 bases). The specimen sequenced was peripheral blood. The receptor was derived from a woman between 35 and 50 years old with active or convalescent COVID-19. In DNA, the CDR3 is TGTGCCAGCAGTGAATTTGTAGGGGGCGAGCAGTACTTC. Translated, it gives CASSEFVGGEQYF.